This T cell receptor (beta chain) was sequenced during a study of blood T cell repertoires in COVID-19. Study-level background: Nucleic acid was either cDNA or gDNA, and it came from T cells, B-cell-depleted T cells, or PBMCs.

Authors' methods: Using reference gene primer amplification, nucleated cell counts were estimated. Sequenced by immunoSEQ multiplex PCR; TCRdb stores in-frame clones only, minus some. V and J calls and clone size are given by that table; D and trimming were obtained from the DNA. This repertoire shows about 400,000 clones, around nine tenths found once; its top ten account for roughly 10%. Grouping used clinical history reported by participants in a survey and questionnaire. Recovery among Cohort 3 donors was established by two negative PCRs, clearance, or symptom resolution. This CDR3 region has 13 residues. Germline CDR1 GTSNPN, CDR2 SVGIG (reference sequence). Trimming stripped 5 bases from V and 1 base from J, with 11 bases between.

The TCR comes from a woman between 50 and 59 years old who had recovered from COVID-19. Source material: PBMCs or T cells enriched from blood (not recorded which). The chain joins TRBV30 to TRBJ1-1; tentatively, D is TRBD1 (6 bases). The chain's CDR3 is CAWSKTGNTEAFF. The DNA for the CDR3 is TGTGCCTGGTCCAAGACAGGGAACACTGAAGCTTTCTTT.